This passage covers 3 T cell receptor beta chains from one sample sequenced in a study of blood T cell repertoires in COVID-19. Clones were sequenced by immunoSEQ multiplex PCR, and TCRdb holds only the in-frame ones, with some missing. The sample yields tens of thousands of clones, around 90% seen once. The sequenced material came from peripheral blood. These receptors were collected from a man in his fifties with active COVID-19.

This rearrangement joins TRBV3-1 (or the pseudogene TRBV3-2) to TRBJ2-1, with TRBD2 matching over 15 bases. V lost 8 bases and J lost 7; bases outside the gene matches: 0. CDR3 length: 13 residues. The germline V gene encodes CDR1 LGHDT and CDR2 YNNKEL (reference sequence). CDR3 amino acids: CASGTSGRNEQFF. The CDR3 DNA sequence: TGTGCCAGCGGGACTAGCGGGAGGAATGAGCAGTTCTTC.

V usage is TRBV5-4 and J usage is TRBJ2-2; 8 bases fit TRBD1. The CDR3 runs to 17 residues. The germline V gene has CDR1 SGHNT and CDR2 YYREEE (reference sequence). Trimming at V came to 4 bases and at J to 1 base, leaving 9 bases not matched to a gene. The CDR3 DNA reads TGTGCCAGCAGCCCGGTAACGGGACAGGTGAACACCGGGGAGCTGTTTTTT. It specifies CASSPVTGQVNTGELFF.

This rearrangement joins TRBV15 to TRBJ1-3; D unresolved. Trimming removed 6 bases from V and 7 bases from J, with 16 bases in between. This CDR3 region has 14 residues. The germline CDR1 and CDR2 sequences are LNHNV and YYDKDF (reference sequence). The CDR3 DNA sequence: TGTGCCACCAGTCACCCAGGCCTTCAGAACACCATATATTTT. It codes for CATSHPGLQNTIYF.